This record covers a single TCR beta chain. Its specificity is unknown. This specimen belongs to a study of blood T cells in healthy people across ages. Background on the study: For every two T cells, template switching captured about one barcoded beta molecule.

The study's findings and limits: More naive CD4+ cells and higher diversity marked long-lived donors relative to aged donors. Diversity was estimated from one million T cells, and these estimates were considered underestimates. Unsorted PBMC material precluded a definitive naive versus antigen-experienced comparison.

The CDR3 sequence is 13 residues long. Germline CDR1 is SGHRS and CDR2 is YFSETQ. V was clipped by 3 bases and J by 2 bases, with 7 bases between them. Sample-barcoded 5' priming and a J-beta primer mix drove a second PCR of about 6 to 12 cycles. Each CDR3 protein is one row after TCRdb ran MiXCR on the 5' RACE reads. The sample includes some 690,000 distinct CDR3 sequences, about 20% seen only once; the top ten take about 22%. The origin of this receptor is a man between 65 and 85 years old in good health. This chain uses TRBV5-1 with TRBJ2-3, with D possibly called TRBD1 or TRBD2 (5 bases each). Source material: blood. For the CDR3, the DNA is TGCGCCAGCAGCTGGGACGCCACAGATACGCAGTATTTT. Translated: CASSWDATDTQYF.